Listed here are 31 T cell receptor beta chains from one sample, sequenced in a study of T cell clones after liver transplantation. Clones were sequenced by immunoSEQ multiplex PCR, and TCRdb holds only the in-frame ones, with some missing. This table has 77,000 or so clones, under 90% appearing once. Here the sequenced sample was CD4+ T cells from blood, taken 12 months after liver transplant. Every receptor here comes from a human patient who received a liver transplant. Some of these T cells may belong to the graft donor.

This chain uses TRBV14 with TRBJ2-5; TRBD2 is a possible D gene (7 bases). The CDR3 consists of 15 residues. Germline-derived CDR1 and CDR2 are SGHDN and FVKESK. Trimming removed 0 bases at V and 4 bases at J, with 12 bases between. The CDR3 DNA reads TGTGCCAGCAGCCAAGAATGGGGGGGGCCAGAGACCCAGTACTTC. Protein product: CASSQEWGGPETQYF.

J is TRBJ1-1 and V is TRBV6-4; TRBD1 might be the D (5 bases). Trimming removed 3 bases from V and 3 bases from J, with 8 bases in between. The CDR3 covers 13 residues. The germline gives CDR1 MRHNA, CDR2 SNTAGT. The CDR3 nucleotides are TGTGCCAGCAGTGAGGGGCCCGACACTGAAGCTTTCTTT. This translates into CASSEGPDTEAFF.

The chain combines TRBV18 with TRBJ2-3; 10 bases are shared with TRBD2. Germline CDR1 reads KGHSH; CDR2 reads LQKENI. V was clipped by 4 bases and J by 4 bases; unmatched bases: 5. The CDR3 is made up of 15 amino acids. The CDR3 loop reads CASSRVAGGSDTQYF. The CDR3 coding sequence is TGTGCCAGCTCACGAGTAGCGGGAGGCTCAGATACGCAGTATTTT.

V is TRBV11-1 and J is TRBJ2-7; possibly TRBD1 for D (7 bases). V lost 5 bases and J 3 bases, leaving 14 bases between the germline ends. Germline CDR1 is SGHAT and CDR2 is FQDESV (reference sequence). The CDR3 is 14 residues long. Here the CDR3 reads CASSLGQEGYEQYF. In nucleotides, the CDR3 is TGTGCCAGCAGCCTAGGACAGGAGGGCTACGAGCAGTACTTC.

This sequence joins TRBV28 and TRBJ1-5, with TRBD1 as a possible D gene (5 bases). The CDR3 extends over 17 amino acids. The germline CDR1 and CDR2 sequences are MDHEN and SYDVKM. Trimming pared 4 bases from V and 4 bases from J, leaving 20 bases between. CDR3 loop: CASSSNTPGPKNQPQHF. The CDR3 nucleotides read TGTGCCAGCAGTTCAAACACCCCGGGACCCAAAAATCAGCCCCAGCATTTT.

J is TRBJ2-5 and V is TRBV4-1; no definite D call. Trimming took off 2 bases at V and 5 bases at J, with 9 bases between the two ends. The CDR3 contains 13 residues. CDR1 and CDR2 (germline): MGHRA, YSYEKL. This chain's CDR3 is CASSQSSRETQYF. CDR3 bases: TGCGCCAGCAGCCAAAGTTCTAGGGAGACCCAGTACTTC.

The gene calls are TRBV6-1 and TRBJ1-4; tentatively, D is TRBD1 (5 bases). Germline V gives CDR1 MNHNS, CDR2 SASEGT. This CDR3 is 13 amino acids long. V lost 6 bases and J 8 bases, leaving 13 bases between the germline ends. The CDR3 bases are TGTGCCAGCAGGGAGGGGATTAGAGAAAAACTGTTTTTT. This codes for CASREGIREKLFF.

The chain carries TRBV28 and TRBJ1-2; a weak D match, TRBD1 (6 bases). Between the trimmed V and J ends, which lost 3 bases and 4 bases, there was a span of 9 bases. The CDR3 length is 13 residues. The V gene's germline CDR1 is MDHEN and CDR2 SYDVKM. The chain's CDR3 is CASSFVDSYGYTF. CDR3 sequence (DNA): TGTGCCAGCAGTTTTGTGGACAGCTATGGCTACACCTTC.

This chain connects TRBV19 to TRBJ1-5; D might be TRBD1 (6 bases). Per the germline V gene, CDR1 is LNHDA and CDR2 is SQIVND (reference sequence). This CDR3 spans 14 amino acids. V was clipped by 2 bases and J by 5 bases, with 10 bases between them. DNA of the CDR3: TGTGCCAGTAGTATAAGGGGGAGATATCAGCCCCAGCATTTT. This codes for CASSIRGRYQPQHF.

There are a few counts of this clone. The CDR3 loop reads CASSLVTGSISSETQYF. DNA for the CDR3: TGTGCCAGCAGCTTGGTGACAGGCTCCATCTCTTCAGAGACCCAGTACTTC. The chain uses TRBV7-2 and TRBJ2-5, with D possibly matching TRBD1 (6 bases). The CDR3 runs 17 residues. Trimming shortened V by 3 bases and J by 4 bases, and 21 bases separated the two germline ends. From germline, CDR1 is SGHTA and CDR2 FQGNSA.

The CDR3 sequence: CAVRTGRTYNEQFF. DNA for the CDR3: TGTGCCGTCAGAACAGGTCGAACCTACAATGAGCAGTTCTTC. This chain connects TRBV28 to TRBJ2-1; TRBD1 is a possible D gene (5 bases). CDR1 and CDR2 (germline): MDHEN, SYDVKM. The CDR3 totals 14 residues. Trimming shortened V by 11 bases and J by 2 bases, and 16 bases separated the two germline ends.

The J gene is TRBJ2-3, the V gene TRBV15; 13 nucleotides match TRBD2. The J segment lost 2 bases and the V segment lost 6 bases, leaving 5 bases of the junction unmatched. The germline V gene has CDR1 LNHNV and CDR2 YYDKDF (reference sequence). This CDR3 contains 16 residues. The DNA of the CDR3 is TGTGCCACCAGTTTGGGGACTAGCGGGGCCACAGATACGCAGTATTTT. The encoded protein is CATSLGTSGATDTQYF.

The chain uses TRBV29-1 and TRBJ1-4, with 11 bases identical to TRBD1. V lost 5 bases, J lost 6 bases, and 2 bases stayed unmatched. The germline gives CDR1 SQVTM, CDR2 ANQGSEA. The length of the CDR3 is 13 residues. The DNA for the CDR3 is TGCAGCGTTTGGACAGGGGGCGATGAAAAACTGTTTTTT. This gives the protein CSVWTGGDEKLFF. Using reference TRBV29-1 and TRBJ1-4 for the parts outside the CDR3, the full variable domain is SAVISQKPSRDICQRGTSLTIQCQVDSQVTMMFWYRQQPGQSLTLIATANQGSEATYESGFVIDKFPISRPNLTFSTLTVSNMSPEDSSIYLCSVWTGGDEKLFFGSGTQLSVL.

The J gene is TRBJ2-3, the V gene TRBV5-4, with D perhaps matching TRBD2 (6 bases). Trimming removed 2 bases from V and 6 bases from J, with 10 bases in between. Per the germline V gene, CDR1 is SGHNT and CDR2 is YYREEE (reference sequence). This CDR3 has 13 residues. CDR3 nucleotide sequence: TGTGCCAGCAGCTTACGGGGGAGGGATACGCAGTATTTT. Amino acid sequence: CASSLRGRDTQYF.

The chain combines TRBV25-1 with TRBJ2-7; D possibly corresponds to TRBD2 (6 bases). V lost 3 bases and J lost 4, with 10 bases in between. Germline CDR1 MGHDK, CDR2 SYGVNS. The CDR3 consists of 13 residues. The CDR3 loop reads CASSEGGAYEQYF. CDR3 DNA: TGTGCCAGCAGTGAGGGCGGGGCGTACGAGCAGTACTTC.

The chain joins TRBV28 to TRBJ2-7; tentatively, D is TRBD1 (5 bases). V was clipped by 6 bases and J by 0 bases, with 15 bases between them. There are 15 residues in the CDR3. Germline CDR1 and CDR2: MDHEN and SYDVKM. In nucleotides, the CDR3 is TGTGCCAGCAGGCCTGGCCAGGGCCTCTCCTACGAGCAGTACTTC. Its translation is CASRPGQGLSYEQYF.

This clone was seen once. The V gene is TRBV15, the J gene TRBJ2-1; 10 bases map to TRBD2. The CDR3 length is 16 residues. Germline V gene data show CDR1 as LNHNV and CDR2 as YYDKDF (reference sequence). J lost 8 bases, V lost 2 bases, and 9 bases had no gene match. The CDR3 is CATSRRVAGGRDEQFF. Written as DNA, the CDR3 is TGTGCCACCAGCAGAAGGGTAGCGGGAGGAAGGGATGAGCAGTTCTTC.

This clone was seen just once. The chain has TRBV5-4 and TRBJ2-5; the D gene could be TRBD1 or TRBD2 (6 bases each). Germline V gene lookup returns CDR1 SGHNT and CDR2 YYREEE (reference sequence). V dropped 0 bases and J dropped 2 bases, with 14 bases sitting between them. The CDR3 sequence is 16 residues long. This chain's CDR3 is CASSLAGRGQQETQYF. In DNA form, the CDR3 reads TGTGCCAGCAGCTTGGCCGGGCGGGGACAACAAGAGACCCAGTACTTC.

CDR3 in amino acids: CASSLELVNTEAFF. The CDR3 coding sequence is TGCGCCAGCAGCTTGGAGTTAGTGAACACTGAAGCTTTCTTT. The chain joins TRBV5-1 to TRBJ1-1; the D is unclear. The V and J ends lost 0 bases and 0 bases respectively, with 6 bases between them. In germline, CDR1 is SGHRS, CDR2 YFSETQ. The CDR3 totals 14 residues.

This clone was counted between two and nine times. This rearrangement joins TRBV5-4 to TRBJ2-3; D gene unclear. The CDR3 contains 15 residues. Germline values: CDR1 SGHNT, CDR2 YYREEE (reference sequence). V was shortened by 1 base and J by 2 bases, with 11 bases between the two germline ends. The CDR3 region has the DNA TGTGCCAGCAGCTTGAAACTAAAAGACACAGATACGCAGTATTTT. Its translation: CASSLKLKDTDTQYF.

This clone occurred a few times. The rearrangement uses TRBV19 and TRBJ2-1; 14 nucleotides align to TRBD2. The CDR3 has 16 residues. The ends lost 7 bases at V and 8 bases at J; junction bases unmatched: 10. In germline, CDR1 is LNHDA, CDR2 SQIVND (reference sequence). The CDR3 loop reads CASNQRLAGGPDEQFF. The CDR3 DNA follows: TGTGCCAGTAACCAAAGACTAGCGGGAGGGCCAGATGAGCAGTTCTTC.

The chain is built from TRBV18 and TRBJ2-7, with 8 bases matching TRBD2. Trimming cost V 5 bases and J 4 bases; bases outside gene matches: 13. Germline V gives CDR1 KGHSH, CDR2 LQKENI. The CDR3 loop spans 16 amino acids. Here the CDR3 reads CASSNQNSGSFYEQYF. The CDR3 nucleotides are TGTGCCAGCTCAAACCAGAACAGCGGGAGCTTTTACGAGCAGTACTTC.

CDR3 bases: TGTGCCAGCTCATTGGCTGGCGGGAGAGCCAATGAGCAGTTCTTC. Translation gives CASSLAGGRANEQFF. V is TRBV18 and J is TRBJ2-1; 7 nucleotides align to TRBD2. After removal of 5 bases from V and 6 bases from J, the junction contained 10 bases not matched to a gene. The germline V gene encodes CDR1 KGHSH and CDR2 LQKENI. CDR3 length: 15 residues.

This sequence joins TRBV5-1 and TRBJ2-5, with D tentatively TRBD2 (6 bases). V lost 4 bases, J lost 5 bases, and 21 bases lay in between. The germline V gene has CDR1 SGHRS and CDR2 YFSETQ. The CDR3 consists of 16 residues. The CDR3 DNA follows: TGCGCCAGCAGCCCGACCGGGACTCCAAGCAGGGAGACCCAGTACTTC. Translation: CASSPTGTPSRETQYF.

This clone has just one count. The V gene is TRBV2, the J gene TRBJ1-4, with D maybe TRBD1 (5 bases). Germline loops: CDR1 SNHLY, CDR2 FYNNEI. The CDR3 has 15 residues. Trimming stripped 1 base from V and 8 bases from J, with 14 bases between. CDR3 sequence: CASSEVRGIGEKLFF. Written as DNA, the CDR3 is TGTGCCAGCAGTGAAGTCCGGGGGATCGGGGAAAAACTGTTTTTT.

The rearrangement uses TRBV28 and TRBJ1-1; D is perhaps TRBD1 (6 bases). The CDR3 runs 13 residues. Looked up from germline, CDR1 is MDHEN and CDR2 is SYDVKM. V lost 4 bases, J lost 2 bases, and 8 bases lay in between. The CDR3 DNA follows: TGTGCCAGCAGTTGGACAGTCAACACTGAAGCTTTCTTT. Translating it yields CASSWTVNTEAFF.

The gene calls are TRBV28 and TRBJ1-1, with D tentatively TRBD1 (6 bases). The ends were cut back, 3 bases at V and 2 bases at J, with 10 bases in the middle. Germline V gene lookup returns CDR1 MDHEN and CDR2 SYDVKM. The CDR3 has 14 residues. The CDR3 protein is CASSLGRGNTEAFF. In DNA, the CDR3 is TGTGCCAGCAGTTTGGGCAGGGGAAACACTGAAGCTTTCTTT.

The chain couples TRBV10-2 to TRBJ2-7, with 8 bases matching TRBD1. Germline V gives CDR1 WSHSY, CDR2 SAAADI. V trimming: 4 bases; J trimming: 2 bases; junction bases outside the gene matches: 1. The CDR3 covers 13 residues. CDR3 loop: CASSAGQAYEQYF. The CDR3 region has the DNA TGCGCCAGCAGTGCGGGACAGGCCTACGAGCAGTACTTC.

The rearrangement joins TRBV6-1 to TRBJ2-1, with a possible D match to TRBD1 (6 bases). The CDR3 totals 15 residues. Germline lookup yields CDR1 MNHNS and CDR2 SASEGT. The V end was cut by 1 base, the J end by 4 bases, with 11 bases between. Here the CDR3 reads CASSEGGQLYNEQFF. Written as DNA, the CDR3 is TGTGCCAGCAGTGAAGGGGGGCAACTTTACAATGAGCAGTTCTTC.

The chain has TRBV5-4 and TRBJ2-5, with 7 bases that match TRBD2. This CDR3 is 15 amino acids long. Trimming cost V 10 bases and J 1 base; bases outside gene matches: 13. The germline CDR1 and CDR2 sequences are SGHNT and YYREEE (reference sequence). CDR3 loop: CASLPREAIQETQYF. DNA for the CDR3: TGTGCCTCACTACCCCGGGAGGCGATCCAAGAGACCCAGTACTTC. Filled out from reference TRBV5-4 and TRBJ2-5, the complete variable domain reads ETGVTQSPTHLIKTRGQQVTLRCSSQSGHNTVSWYQQALGQGPQFIFQYYREEENGRGNFPPRFSGLQFPNYSSELNVNALELDDSALYLCASLPREAIQETQYFGPGTRLLVL.

This clone was picked up one time. The chain links TRBV5-1 to TRBJ2-5, with 10 bases fitting TRBD2. The CDR3 has 17 residues. V shed 4 bases and J 2 bases; nucleotides not matched to a gene: 11. CDR1 SGHRS and CDR2 YFSETQ come from the germline V gene. Here the CDR3 DNA reads TGCGCCAGCAGCGAACCCCTAGCGGGAGATACACAAGAGACCCAGTACTTC. Translation: CASSEPLAGDTQETQYF.